The 26 T cell receptor beta chains below come from one sample, sequenced in a study of blood T cell repertoires in COVID-19. Sequencing was performed with immunoSEQ multiplex PCR; in TCRdb, only in-frame clones are kept and a portion is missing. The table includes some 150,000 clones, less than 90% detected once. The sample consisted of PBMCs or T cells enriched from blood (not recorded which). The receptors originated from a woman in her fifties or sixties who had been exposed to COVID-19.

The chain combines TRBV7-2 with TRBJ2-5, with 7 bases lining up with TRBD1. The CDR3 is made up of 14 amino acids. V dropped 5 bases and J dropped 4; count of bases not matched to a gene: 7. The germline V gene has CDR1 SGHTA and CDR2 FQGNSA. CDR3 loop: CASSDTGDRETQYF. The CDR3 bases are TGTGCCAGCAGCGACACAGGGGACCGAGAGACCCAGTACTTC.

The rearrangement uses TRBV19 and TRBJ1-5; 8 nucleotides align to TRBD1. Germline trimming cut 6 bases from V and 5 bases from J; bases unmatched to any gene: 9. The V gene's germline CDR1 is LNHDA and CDR2 SQIVND (reference sequence). The CDR3 sequence is 15 residues long. In DNA, the CDR3 is TGTGCCAGTAGCAGGACTGGACAGGGCGATCAGCCCCAGCATTTT. Its protein product is CASSRTGQGDQPQHF.

The chain carries TRBV2 and TRBJ1-6, with D possibly matching TRBD1 (5 bases). The ends were cut back, 6 bases at V and 7 bases at J, with 19 bases in the middle. The germline V gene has CDR1 SNHLY and CDR2 FYNNEI. This CDR3 spans 16 amino acids. CDR3: CASSRDGRGLNSPLHF. In DNA form, the CDR3 reads TGTGCCAGCAGCAGGGACGGGCGGGGGTTAAATTCACCCCTCCACTTT.

The J gene is TRBJ2-2, the V gene TRBV7-9; the D gene is possibly TRBD1 (5 bases). CDR1 and CDR2 from the germline V gene are SEHNR and FQNEAQ (reference sequence). Between the trimmed V and J ends, which lost 3 bases and 4 bases, there was a span of 12 bases. There are 15 residues in the CDR3. The CDR3 here is CASSFQTGPTGELFF. The CDR3 DNA is TGTGCCAGCAGCTTTCAAACAGGCCCCACCGGGGAGCTGTTTTTT. The whole variable domain, remainder taken from reference TRBV7-9 and TRBJ2-2, is DTGVSQNPRHKITKRGQNVTFRCDPISEHNRLYWYRQTLGQGPEFLTYFQNEAQLEKSRLLSDRFSAERPKGSFSTLEIQRTEQGDSAMYLCASSFQTGPTGELFFGEGSRLTVL.

The rearrangement joins TRBV7-6 to TRBJ2-5; a possible D gene is TRBD1 (5 bases). The CDR3 sequence is 19 residues long. V lost 5 bases and J lost 3, with 28 bases in between. The V gene's germline CDR1 is SGHVS and CDR2 FNYEAQ. CDR3 sequence reads: CASSLSPPTVAGAKETQYF. CDR3 DNA sequence: TGTGCCAGCAGCCTCTCTCCACCGACTGTAGCTGGGGCGAAAGAGACCCAGTACTTC.

This chain links TRBV9 with TRBJ1-2, with D possibly TRBD1 on 5 matching bases. Germline V gene sequence: CDR1 SGDLS, CDR2 YYNGEE. There are 16 residues in the CDR3. The germline V and J ends were trimmed by 4 bases and 4 bases, with 20 bases remaining between them. The CDR3 sequence is CASSPGQVVRGYGYTF. CDR3 coding DNA: TGTGCCAGCAGCCCAGGCCAGGTTGTAAGGGGCTATGGCTACACCTTC. Supplemented by reference TRBV9 and TRBJ1-2, the full variable domain reads DSGVTQTPKHLITATGQRVTLRCSPRSGDLSVYWYQQSLDQGLQFLIQYYNGEERAKGNILERFSAQQFPDLHSELNLSSLELGDSALYFCASSPGQVVRGYGYTFGSGTRLTVV.

This rearrangement joins TRBV5-4 to TRBJ2-2, with a tentative D call TRBD1 (5 bases). V was clipped by 0 bases and J by 5 bases, with 11 bases between them. Germline assignment: CDR1 SGHNT and CDR2 YYREEE (reference sequence). The CDR3 runs to 15 residues. The CDR3 loop reads CASSLVGPSTGELFF. The CDR3 DNA sequence: TGTGCCAGCAGCTTGGTGGGGCCTAGTACCGGGGAGCTGTTTTTT.

The chain couples TRBV18 to TRBJ2-6, with 9 positions matching TRBD1. Germline lookup yields CDR1 KGHSH and CDR2 LQKENI. This CDR3 contains 24 residues. With 2 bases clipped from V and 1 base from J, the junction kept 24 bases outside the gene matches. In DNA form, the CDR3 reads TGTGCCAGCTCACCAGAAATAGTCCCGGGACAGGGACCAAAGCGAATTTCTGGGGCCAACGTCCTGACTTTC. This translates into CASSPEIVPGQGPKRISGANVLTF. Based on the CDR3 plus reference TRBV18 and TRBJ2-6, the full variable domain is NAGVMQNPRHLVRRRGQEARLRCSPMKGHSHVYWYRQLPEEGLKFMVYLQKENIIDESGMPKERFSAEFPKEGPSILRIQQVVRGDSAAYFCASSPEIVPGQGPKRISGANVLTFGAGSRLTVL.

Here the CDR3 DNA reads TGTGCCAGCAGCCGGTCACAGGGCGCTAGCTCCTACAATGAGCAGTTCTTC. Its protein is CASSRSQGASSYNEQFF. The rearrangement uses TRBV3-1 (or the pseudogene TRBV3-2) and TRBJ2-1; a possible D gene is TRBD1 (6 bases). V lost 4 bases to trimming and J lost 0 bases, with 16 bases between them. The CDR3 runs 17 residues. CDR1 LGHDT and CDR2 YNNKEL come from the germline V gene (reference sequence).

This chain links TRBV5-1 with TRBJ2-7; D unclear. The germline CDR1 and CDR2 sequences are SGHRS and YFSETQ. Trimming stripped 0 bases from V and 2 bases from J, with 9 bases between. This CDR3 has 14 residues. CDR3 amino acids: CASSLDPSPYEQYF. CDR3 coding DNA: TGCGCCAGCAGCTTGGATCCGAGCCCCTACGAGCAGTACTTC.

This clone was seen just once. The genes are TRBV5-8 and TRBJ1-5; D perhaps matches TRBD1 (6 bases). The CDR3 totals 14 residues. The V and J ends lost 6 bases and 0 bases respectively, with 10 bases between them. Germline CDR1 SGHTS, CDR2 YDEGEE. Here the CDR3 DNA reads TGTGCCAGCAAGGGACAACGTAGCAATCAGCCCCAGCATTTT. Protein product: CASKGQRSNQPQHF.

This clone was recorded only once. The chain joins TRBV6-5 to TRBJ1-1; perhaps TRBD1 as D (5 bases). In germline, CDR1 is MNHEY, CDR2 SVGAGI. Trimming shortened V by 11 bases and J by 5 bases, and 18 bases separated the two germline ends. The CDR3 covers 13 residues. The CDR3 coding sequence is TGTGCCTCCTATCCGGGGGAGTGGACTGAAGCTTTCTTT. Protein product: CASYPGEWTEAFF.

V usage is TRBV9 and J usage is TRBJ2-2, with D maybe TRBD1 (5 bases). The CDR3 consists of 15 residues. The germline V and J ends were trimmed by 4 bases and 2 bases, with 12 bases remaining between them. Germline V gene lookup returns CDR1 SGDLS and CDR2 YYNGEE. The DNA for the CDR3 is TGTGCCAGCAGCCAGGGCAGTCGTAACACCGGGGAGCTGTTTTTT. This gives the protein CASSQGSRNTGELFF.

Only one count was recorded for this clone. CDR3 protein: CASGLETRNQPQHF. CDR3 coding DNA: TGTGCTAGTGGTTTGGAAACCAGGAATCAGCCCCAGCATTTT. The rearrangement links TRBV12-5 to TRBJ1-5; D ambiguous. The CDR3 is made up of 14 amino acids. Germline loops: CDR1 LGHNT, CDR2 FRNRAP. Trimming took 1 base from V and 4 from J, leaving 8 bases between them. The full variable domain, rest sourced from reference TRBV12-5 and TRBJ1-5, is DARVTQTPRHKVTEMGQEVTMRCQPILGHNTVFWYRQTMMQGLELLAYFRNRAPLDDSGMPKDRFSAEMPDATLATLKIQPSEPRDSAVYFCASGLETRNQPQHFGDGTRLSIL.

The chain has TRBV4-2 and TRBJ2-7; TRBD2 matches 9 bases. Germline assignment: CDR1 LGHNA and CDR2 YNFKEQ. The CDR3 loop spans 15 amino acids. Trimming removed 4 bases from V and 1 base from J; junction bases left unmatched: 5. CDR3 coding DNA: TGTGCCAGCAGCCGGCAGCGGGGGGTTTCCTACGAGCAGTACTTC. Its protein product is CASSRQRGVSYEQYF.

This clone was detected once. This chain connects TRBV7-3 to TRBJ1-1; perhaps TRBD1 as D (6 bases). Trimming stripped 1 base from V and 4 bases from J, with 7 bases between. The CDR3 length is 13 residues. Per germline, CDR1 SGHTA and CDR2 FQGTGA. CDR3 coding DNA: TGTGCCAGCAGCTTAAAAGGGGGCACTGAAGCTTTCTTT. Translation gives CASSLKGGTEAFF.

The chain couples TRBV7-9 to TRBJ1-4; D unclear. V lost 5 bases and J lost 8, with 18 bases in between. Per germline, CDR1 SEHNR and CDR2 FQNEAQ (reference sequence). The CDR3 sequence is 15 residues long. CDR3 coding DNA: TGTGCCAGCAGCACCGAGTCGCGCGGAGGGGAAAAACTGTTTTTT. Residues: CASSTESRGGEKLFF. Using reference TRBV7-9 and TRBJ1-4 for the parts outside the CDR3, the full variable domain is DTGVSQNPRHKITKRGQNVTFRCDPISEHNRLYWYRQTLGQGPEFLTYFQNEAQLEKSRLLSDRFSAERPKGSFSTLEIQRTEQGDSAMYLCASSTESRGGEKLFFGSGTQLSVL.

V usage is TRBV7-2 and J usage is TRBJ1-1; 10 bases agree with TRBD1. The J segment lost 0 bases and the V segment lost 5 bases, leaving 3 bases of the junction unmatched. Germline V gene data show CDR1 as SGHTA and CDR2 as FQGNSA. The CDR3 has 15 residues. The CDR3 region is CASSKDRGLNTEAFF. CDR3 DNA sequence: TGTGCCAGCAGCAAAGACAGGGGGCTGAACACTGAAGCTTTCTTT.

V usage is TRBV15 and J usage is TRBJ1-2; perhaps TRBD1 as D (5 bases). CDR3 size: 15 residues. CDR1 and CDR2 (germline): LNHNV, YYDKDF (reference sequence). The germline V and J ends were trimmed by 1 base and 8 bases, with 17 bases remaining between them. This chain's CDR3 is CATSRATIPRGGYTF. The CDR3 DNA sequence: TGTGCCACCAGCAGAGCAACTATACCAAGGGGAGGCTACACCTTC. The variable domain in full, completed from reference TRBV15 and TRBJ1-2, reads DAMVIQNPRYQVTQFGKPVTLSCSQTLNHNVMYWYQQKSSQAPKLLFHYYDKDFNNEADTPDNFQSRRPNTSFCFLDIRSPGLGDTAMYLCATSRATIPRGGYTFGSGTRLTVV.

The chain carries TRBV3-1 (or the pseudogene TRBV3-2) and TRBJ2-3; a weak D match, TRBD2 (5 bases). The CDR3 loop spans 15 amino acids. Germline V gene data show CDR1 as LGHDT and CDR2 as YNNKEL (reference sequence). V lost 4 bases, J lost 7 bases, and 18 bases lay in between. This CDR3 is CASSPWAGRENTQYF. The CDR3 DNA reads as TGTGCCAGCAGCCCTTGGGCGGGCCGAGAAAATACGCAGTATTTT.

This chain links TRBV10-3 with TRBJ1-1; no definite D call. From germline, CDR1 is ENHRY and CDR2 SYGVKD. V was pared by 9 bases and J by 6 bases, with 11 bases between. The CDR3 runs 11 residues. The CDR3 spells CAIVSRSEAFF. In DNA form, the CDR3 reads TGTGCCATTGTTTCTCGGTCTGAAGCTTTCTTT.

The V call is TRBV18, the J call TRBJ2-2; TRBD1 matches at 11 bases. CDR1 is KGHSH, CDR2 LQKENI, per germline. The CDR3 runs 17 residues. V trimming: 4 bases; J trimming: 2 bases; junction bases outside the gene matches: 6. This CDR3 is CASSLRTGGLNTGELFF. DNA of the CDR3: TGTGCCAGCTCACTAAGGACAGGGGGCCTCAACACCGGGGAGCTGTTTTTT.

This clone was seen only once. The rearrangement links TRBV9 to TRBJ2-2; 8 bases fit TRBD2. This CDR3 contains 17 residues. The germline V gene has CDR1 SGDLS and CDR2 YYNGEE. The trim removed 0 bases at V and 5 bases at J, leaving 9 bases unmatched. The CDR3 bases are TGTGCCAGCAGCGTAGTGGGCAGCGGGGGCACGACCGGGGAGCTGTTTTTT. Its protein is CASSVVGSGGTTGELFF.

The chain recombines TRBV18 with TRBJ1-5, with a weak D call TRBD1 (5 bases). V was trimmed by 3 bases and J by 1 base, leaving 7 bases between them. The CDR3 length is 14 residues. Germline loops: CDR1 KGHSH, CDR2 LQKENI. CDR3 in DNA: TGTGCCAGCTCACCGGCAGGGAGCAATCAGCCCCAGCATTTT. Its translation is CASSPAGSNQPQHF.

The CDR3 loop reads CASSQDTRGSSYNEQFF. CDR3 sequence (DNA): TGCGCCAGCAGCCAAGATACTCGGGGAAGCTCCTACAATGAGCAGTTCTTC. The chain joins TRBV4-3 to TRBJ2-1; a weak D match, TRBD2 (5 bases). Germline CDR1 and CDR2: LGHNA and YSLEER. The germline V and J ends were trimmed by 0 bases and 0 bases, with 12 bases remaining between them. The CDR3 loop spans 17 amino acids.

The chain links TRBV9 to TRBJ2-2, with 7 bases matching TRBD1. The CDR3 covers 15 residues. CDR1 and CDR2 (germline): SGDLS, YYNGEE. V trimming: 4 bases; J trimming: 5 bases; junction bases outside the gene matches: 8. The CDR3 nucleotides are TGTGCCAGCAGCATCCGGGACAGTTGGACCGGGGAGCTGTTTTTT. It yields the protein CASSIRDSWTGELFF.